The sequence of this T cell receptor beta chain was determined in a study of beta chain features in type 1 diabetes. Purity exceeding 95% was reached by all sorted populations. Study findings and constraints: PCR might preferentially amplify shorter templates, equally in patients and controls.

Expressed TCRB transcripts got sequenced, as all isolated RNA was reverse transcribed. About 3.6 million reads was the average for naive, central memory and regulatory T cell samples. Generated by immunoSEQ multiplex PCR, the TCRdb table keeps only in-frame clones and is missing some. Of 400,000 to 450,000 clones detected, 14% appear once; the ten largest clones hold around 0.035%. This clone has a handful of counts. Its antigen is not known. V was cut by 4 bases and J by 0 bases, with 16 bases left in between. Germline CDR1 SGHDN, CDR2 FVKESK. This CDR3 contains 18 residues. V is TRBV14 and J is TRBJ2-6, with a possible D match to TRBD1 (6 bases). The receptor was derived from a man aged 25-45 years in good health. The sequenced sample was naive CD4+ T cells from blood. CDR3 sequence: CASSLTTGYSSGANVLTF. In DNA form, the CDR3 reads TGTGCCAGCAGCCTGACGACAGGTTATTCCTCTGGGGCCAACGTCCTGACTTTC.